This passage covers 10 T cell receptor beta chains from one sample sequenced in a study of Ad26.COV2.S vaccination and SARS-CoV-2 variants. The data were produced by immunoSEQ multiplex PCR, yet TCRdb's version contains in-frame clones alone and is incomplete. The data hold 350,000 to 450,000 clones, with 92% observed a single time. Sequencing was performed on peripheral blood, taken after recovery from COVID-19. All receptors derive from a human donor who had recovered from COVID-19.

The V call is TRBV6-5, the J call TRBJ1-2; D remains unclear. Germline V lookup: CDR1 MNHEY, CDR2 SVGAGI. The CDR3 has 15 amino acids. Trimming left V 0 bases short and J 2 bases short, with 10 bases between. The CDR3 spells CASSYSILQNYGYTF. The CDR3 DNA follows: TGTGCCAGCAGTTACTCGATTCTACAGAACTATGGCTACACCTTC.

The J gene is TRBJ1-1, the V gene TRBV12-3 or TRBV12-4; the D gene is possibly TRBD1 (6 bases). Between the trimmed V and J ends, which lost 6 bases and 4 bases, there was a span of 12 bases. This CDR3 has 13 residues. In DNA, the CDR3 is TGTGCCAGCAGAAAGGGGGAGGGCACTGAAGCTTTCTTT. Amino acid sequence: CASRKGEGTEAFF.

This chain connects TRBV19 to TRBJ1-2; no clear D gene. Per germline, CDR1 LNHDA and CDR2 SQIVND (reference sequence). V shed 7 bases and J shed 8 bases, with 14 bases lying between them. The CDR3 has 12 amino acids. In nucleotides, the CDR3 is TGTGCCAGTAACCAGGAATTTTCAGGCTACACCTTC. It specifies CASNQEFSGYTF.

CDR3 DNA sequence: TGTGCCAGCAGCTTCCGGCGGGGGGCCGGCACAGATACGCAGTATTTT. As protein: CASSFRRGAGTDTQYF. V and J are TRBV7-2 and TRBJ2-3; 8 nucleotides match TRBD2. CDR3 length: 16 amino acids. Trimming took 3 bases from V and 1 from J; bases not matched to a gene: 6. The germline V gene encodes CDR1 SGHTA and CDR2 FQGNSA.

V usage is TRBV2 and J usage is TRBJ2-2; no definite D call. Deletions cut 1 base from V and 4 bases from J, with 7 bases between. The CDR3 loop spans 14 amino acids. CDR1 is SNHLY and CDR2 is FYNNEI in the germline V gene. The CDR3 DNA reads as TGTGCCAGCAGTGAAGTGCGGAGCACCGGGGAGCTGTTTTTT. The encoded protein is CASSEVRSTGELFF.

The rearrangement joins TRBV27 to TRBJ2-2, with 10 bases aligning to TRBD1. This CDR3 region has 17 residues. V lost 5 bases and J lost 5; bases outside the gene matches: 11. The germline gives CDR1 MNHEY, CDR2 SMNVEV (reference sequence). The CDR3 DNA follows: TGTGCCAGCAGTCCTGGACAGGGGGTTCTTGGGACCGGGGAGCTGTTTTTT. The encoded protein is CASSPGQGVLGTGELFF.

The V gene is TRBV2, the J gene TRBJ1-6; D call uncertain. The CDR3 runs to 15 residues. CDR1 and CDR2 from the germline V gene are SNHLY and FYNNEI. V lost 6 bases to trimming and J lost 5 bases, with 14 bases between them. The CDR3 region is CASRPRAVNNSPLHF. The CDR3 DNA reads TGTGCCAGCAGACCCCGAGCAGTGAATAATTCACCCCTCCACTTT.

The V gene is TRBV24-1, the J gene TRBJ1-4; a possible D gene is TRBD1 (5 bases). The CDR3 is 13 residues long. CDR1 and CDR2 from the germline V gene are KGHDR and SFDVKD. CDR3 sequence (DNA): TGTGTCGACCACCGTTGGGGGGAGGGAAAACTGTTTTTT. This sequence encodes CVDHRWGEGKLFF.

This rearrangement joins TRBV5-6 to TRBJ2-6; D is possibly TRBD1 (5 bases). Deletions cut 7 bases from V and 0 bases from J, with 14 bases between. Germline V lookup: CDR1 SGHDT, CDR2 YYEEEE. CDR3 size: 16 residues. CDR3 DNA sequence: TGTGCCAGCTTCCGAACAGGCAGCTCTGGGGCCAACGTCCTGACTTTC. Translating gives CASFRTGSSGANVLTF. The full variable domain, completed using reference TRBV5-6 and TRBJ2-6, is DAGVTQSPTHLIKTRGQQVTLRCSPKSGHDTVSWYQQALGQGPQFIFQYYEEEERQRGNFPDRFSGHQFPNYSSELNVNALLLGDSALYLCASFRTGSSGANVLTFGAGSRLTVL.

This sequence joins TRBV4-3 and TRBJ2-2; D is unclear. The CDR3 contains 15 residues. Trimming left V 0 bases short and J 0 bases short, with 5 bases between. Germline lookup yields CDR1 LGHNA and CDR2 YSLEER. The CDR3 reads CASSQDLPNTGELFF. Written as DNA, the CDR3 is TGCGCCAGCAGCCAAGATCTGCCGAACACCGGGGAGCTGTTTTTT.